Sequencing of this T cell receptor beta chain was carried out in a study of cytotoxic CD8 clonotypes in ibrutinib-treated CLL. Study information: Samples averaged about 260,000 productive templates and about 94,000 productive rearrangements.

As to this clone: Its target is unknown.

V lost 5 bases and J lost 9; bases outside the gene matches: 7. The CDR3 has 13 residues. Germline CDR1 SGHTA, CDR2 FQGNSA. Notes on the study in general: A rise in clonality was seen at ibrutinib response, and a fall back toward baseline was seen at progression. Few clonotypes were public, and these shrank or held steady under treatment. Baseline levels of clonality went above those of age-matched healthy donors and moved with circulating CD8+ T-cell counts.

Clones were read by immunoSEQ multiplex PCR, and TCRdb kept only the in-frame ones, dropping some. The profile shows approximately 45,000 clones, 60% to 80% of them singletons. The receptor comes from a human donor with chronic lymphocytic leukemia. The sequenced sample was PBMCs, obtained after 12 months of ibrutinib treatment. This sequence joins TRBV7-2 and TRBJ2-1; 7 positions match TRBD2. The CDR3 reads CASSPRLASEQFF. The CDR3 DNA is TGTGCCAGCAGCCCTCGACTAGCCAGTGAGCAGTTCTTC.